This T cell receptor (beta chain) was profiled in a study of cytomegalovirus exposure and HLA in healthy donors. Study overall: The study's early data release held 80 million to 95 million unique TCRs from HLA-typed donors. Findings and limits, study-wide: A highly shared variant cluster was judged a likely technical artifact. TRBV6-2, TRBV6-3 and some other V segments were unresolvable in 87-base-pair reads. Later analysis showed most CMV-associated TCR beta chains appearing HLA-restricted.

This CDR3 contains 15 residues. V was shortened by 3 bases and J by 4 bases, with 12 bases between the two germline ends. The germline CDR1 and CDR2 sequences are MNHNS and SASEGT. A note on this clone: Its antigen remains unidentified.

The PCR had 60 Vbeta and 13 Jbeta primers. Method: immunoSEQ multiplex PCR; TCRdb's copy keeps in-frame clones and lacks some. The table shows 95,000 to 110,000 clones, with approximately 64% occurring only once. Sequenced: PBMCs. The clonotype was recovered from a woman in her fifties or sixties in good health and CMV-seronegative. The rearrangement links TRBV6-1 to TRBJ2-2, with D tentatively TRBD2 (5 bases). DNA for the CDR3: TGTGCCAGCAGTGATGAGGGCTTTGCCACCGGGGAGCTGTTTTTT. It codes for CASSDEGFATGELFF.